This is a list of T cell receptor beta chains from one sample in a study of OX40 agonist ivuxolimab in advanced cancers. TCRdb's table, derived via immunoSEQ multiplex PCR, lists solely in-frame clones and lacks some. The table has roughly 35,000 clones, about 88% seen once. This specimen was CD4+ or CD8+ T cells sorted from blood, taken in a trial of the OX40 agonist ivuxolimab. All receptors derive from an adult with an advanced solid tumor such as melanoma, head and neck, liver or kidney cancer. The CDR3 runs from the conserved cysteine through the conserved F or W. Each record gives: D gene, V gene, J gene, clone size, CDR3 protein, CDR3 DNA. A D gene is named only where the DNA matches it firmly. A row's size may be missing; if present it is once, few, many or a size class.

TRBD2,TRBV2,TRBJ2-3,NA,CASSESGLATDTQYF,TGTGCCAGCAGTGAATCGGGACTAGCAACAGATACGCAGTATTTT
TRBD2,TRBV4-1,TRBJ2-7,NA,CASSRLLAGGLYEQYF,TGCGCCAGCAGCCGACTCCTAGCGGGAGGGCTCTACGAGCAGTACTTC
TRBD1,TRBV19,TRBJ2-7,NA,CASKSGQGASYEQYF,TGTGCCAGTAAGTCGGGACAGGGGGCCTCCTACGAGCAGTACTTC
NA,TRBV11-2,TRBJ2-7,NA,CASSQTSGEQYF,TGTGCCAGCAGCCAAACCTCGGGCGAGCAGTACTTC
TRBD1,TRBV5-8,TRBJ2-2,once,CASSSGTGLRVGELFF,TGTGCCAGCAGCTCGGGGACAGGGTTAAGAGTTGGGGAGCTGTTTTTT
TRBD1,TRBV5-1,TRBJ1-1,NA,CASSLADRGFVVDTEAFF,TGCGCCAGCAGCTTGGCGGACAGGGGATTTGTCGTAGACACTGAAGCTTTCTTT
NA,TRBV18,TRBJ1-1,NA,CASSRKESKGGTEAFF,TGTGCCAGCTCACGGAAAGAATCCAAGGGTGGCACTGAAGCTTTCTTT
NA,TRBV29-1,TRBJ1-6,NA,CSVGETYNSPLHF,TGCAGCGTTGGGGAAACCTATAATTCACCCCTCCACTTT
NA,TRBV27,TRBJ2-3,NA,CASGEWGLGTDTQYF,TGTGCCAGCGGGGAATGGGGCTTAGGCACAGATACGCAGTATTTT
NA,TRBV21-1,TRBJ2-5,NA,CASSKETGGGWYQETQYF,TGTGCCAGCAGTAAAGAAACAGGGGGGGGCTGGTACCAAGAGACCCAGTACTTC
TRBD1,TRBV11-2,TRBJ1-1,NA,CASSYQGATEAFF,TGTGCCAGCAGTTACCAGGGGGCAACTGAAGCTTTCTTT
NA,TRBV6-9,TRBJ1-4,NA,CASSRVWLGEKLFF,TGTGCCAGCTCCCGGGTTTGGCTCGGGGAAAAACTGTTTTTT
NA,TRBV21-1,TRBJ1-3,NA,CASSKGEGYSGNTIYF,TGTGCCAGCAGCAAAGGGGAGGGATACTCTGGAAACACCATATATTTT
TRBD1,TRBV15,TRBJ1-3,NA,CATSRDRTGASSGNTIYF,TGTGCCACCAGCAGAGATAGGACAGGGGCGAGCTCTGGAAACACCATATATTTT
NA,TRBV5-1,TRBJ1-4,NA,CASSRHTGEKLFF,TGCGCCAGCAGCCGACACACTGGGGAAAAACTGTTTTTT
TRBD2,TRBV19,TRBJ2-7,NA,CASKETSGILYEQYF,TGTGCCAGTAAGGAGACTAGCGGGATCCTCTACGAGCAGTACTTC
TRBD1,TRBV19,TRBJ1-1,NA,CASSFAGTGYTEAFF,TGTGCCAGTAGTTTCGCCGGGACAGGGTACACTGAAGCTTTCTTT
NA,TRBV15,TRBJ1-5,NA,CATATRRGSNQPQHF,TGTGCCACCGCGACGAGACGGGGAAGCAATCAGCCCCAGCATTTT
TRBD2,TRBV5-1,TRBJ2-1,NA,CASRPGTSGSYEQFF,TGCGCCAGCAGACCCGGGACTAGCGGGAGTTATGAGCAGTTCTTC
TRBD2,TRBV7-9,TRBJ2-3,once,CASSLTRGGADTQYF,TGTGCCAGCAGCTTAACGCGCGGGGGGGCAGATACGCAGTATTTT
NA,TRBV30,TRBJ2-1,NA,CAWGGIYNEQFF,TGTGCCTGGGGGGGGATCTACAATGAGCAGTTCTTC
NA,TRBV15,TRBJ1-4,NA,CATSRQAANEKLFF,TGTGCCACCAGCAGACAGGCGGCTAATGAAAAACTGTTTTTT
NA,TRBV28,TRBJ2-4,NA,CASSLEVLAKNIQYF,TGTGCCAGCAGTTTAGAGGTGCTAGCCAAAAACATTCAGTACTTC
TRBD1,TRBV28,TRBJ1-5,NA,CASQYRGQRYSNQPQHF,TGTGCCTCCCAATACAGGGGCCAACGATATAGCAATCAGCCCCAGCATTTT
NA,TRBV7-6,TRBJ2-3,NA,CASSARRGGDTQYF,TGTGCCAGCAGCGCCCGGCGGGGAGGAGATACGCAGTATTTT
TRBD1,TRBV7-9,TRBJ1-5,NA,CASSQQGNQPQHF,TGTGCCAGCAGTCAACAGGGGAATCAGCCCCAGCATTTT
NA,TRBV7-8,TRBJ2-3,NA,CASSLVETHGTDTQYF,TGTGCCAGCAGCTTAGTTGAGACTCACGGGACAGATACGCAGTATTTT
NA,TRBV10-2,TRBJ1-1,NA,CASSERQGRNTEAFF,TGCGCCAGCAGTGAGCGCCAGGGAAGGAACACTGAAGCTTTCTTT
NA,TRBV6-1,TRBJ1-6,NA,CASSENVNSPLHF,TGTGCCAGCAGTGAAAATGTAAATTCACCCCTCCACTTT
NA,TRBV10-3,TRBJ1-2,few,CAISEPQYGYTF,TGTGCCATCAGTGAGCCACAGTACGGCTACACCTTC
TRBD1,TRBV6-1,TRBJ2-2,NA,CASTFGTGDTGELFF,TGTGCCAGCACCTTCGGGACAGGGGACACCGGGGAGCTGTTTTTT
NA,TRBV28,TRBJ1-5,NA,CASSLPGPGRPQHF,TGTGCCAGCAGTTTACCCGGGCCAGGGCGGCCCCAGCATTTT
TRBD2,TRBV4-1,TRBJ2-3,NA,CASSRLAGGQDTQYF,TGCGCCAGCAGCCGACTAGCGGGGGGGCAAGATACGCAGTATTTT
NA,TRBV11-2,TRBJ1-3,NA,CASTKTLGGDTIYF,TGTGCCAGCACCAAGACCCTAGGGGGAGACACCATATATTTT
TRBD1,TRBV4-1,TRBJ1-2,once,CASSHVTGSNYGYTF,TGCGCCAGCAGCCACGTGACAGGGTCTAACTATGGCTACACCTTC
NA,TRBV7-9,TRBJ1-3,NA,CASRWGETPYRSGNTIYF,TGTGCCAGCAGGTGGGGGGAGACCCCTTATAGATCTGGAAACACCATATATTTT
NA,TRBV5-5,TRBJ1-6,NA,CASSLSPRDSPLHF,TGTGCCAGCAGCTTGAGTCCGAGGGATTCACCCCTCCACTTT
NA,TRBV5-1,TRBJ2-5,NA,CASSLHRQETQYF,TGCGCCAGCAGCTTACACAGACAAGAGACCCAGTACTTC
TRBD2,TRBV19,TRBJ2-1,NA,CASRPGTRPHNEQFF,TGTGCCAGTAGACCCGGGACTAGACCGCACAATGAGCAGTTCTTC
TRBD2,TRBV29-1,TRBJ2-3,NA,CSGGGGAYGDTQYF,TGCAGCGGTGGCGGGGGGGCCTATGGAGATACGCAGTATTTT
NA,TRBV11-1,TRBJ1-4,NA,CASSSGTHRGNEKLFF,TGTGCCAGCAGCTCCGGCACGCACCGGGGCAATGAAAAACTGTTTTTT
TRBD1,TRBV7-9,TRBJ1-5,NA,CASSQGAYQPQHF,TGTGCCAGCAGCCAGGGGGCCTATCAGCCCCAGCATTTT
NA,TRBV11-2,TRBJ2-2,NA,CASSFNRGPGELFF,TGTGCCAGCAGCTTTAATCGAGGGCCCGGGGAGCTGTTTTTT
NA,TRBV28,TRBJ2-7,NA,CASSFRGAVEQYF,TGTGCCAGCAGTTTTAGGGGGGCAGTCGAGCAGTACTTC
TRBD1,TRBV7-9,TRBJ1-2,NA,CASSLKAPAGGARNYGYTF,TGTGCCAGCAGCTTAAAAGCGCCGGCAGGGGGCGCTAGAAACTATGGCTACACCTTC
TRBD1,TRBV19,TRBJ2-7,NA,CASSPRTGRSSYEQYF,TGTGCCAGTAGTCCAAGGACAGGGCGAAGCTCCTACGAGCAGTACTTC
TRBD2,TRBV5-8,TRBJ2-1,NA,CASSLGAVAGDNEQFF,TGTGCCAGCAGCTTGGGTGCGGTAGCGGGAGACAATGAGCAGTTCTTC
NA,TRBV5-1,TRBJ2-2,NA,CASSPPWTGELFF,TGCGCCAGCAGCCCCCCGTGGACCGGGGAGCTGTTTTTT
TRBD2,TRBV27,TRBJ2-1,NA,CASRTFTSGPYNEQFF,TGTGCCAGCAGAACCTTCACTAGCGGACCCTACAATGAGCAGTTCTTC
NA,TRBV5-6,TRBJ2-2,NA,CASSFDVGELFF,TGTGCCAGCAGCTTCGACGTTGGGGAGCTGTTTTTT
NA,TRBV30,TRBJ2-3,NA,CAWNTGPDTQYF,TGTGCCTGGAACACGGGTCCAGATACGCAGTATTTT
NA,TRBV6-1,TRBJ1-5,NA,CASIPRGGGQPQHF,TGTGCCAGCATTCCCAGGGGAGGCGGTCAGCCCCAGCATTTT
NA,TRBV7-8,TRBJ2-7,NA,CASSPRGSTVYEQYF,TGTGCCAGCAGCCCCCGGGGCTCTACGGTCTACGAGCAGTACTTC
TRBD1,TRBV5-1,TRBJ2-5,NA,CASSPRQGIRETQYF,TGCGCCAGCAGCCCACGACAGGGGATACGGGAGACCCAGTACTTC
TRBD1,TRBV30,TRBJ1-2,few,CAWRQRDRTSGYTF,TGTGCCTGGAGACAACGGGACAGGACAAGCGGCTACACCTTC
NA,TRBV28,TRBJ1-4,NA,CATAGGRGRREKLFF,TGTGCCACCGCGGGGGGACGGGGACGACGAGAAAAACTGTTTTTT
TRBD2,TRBV7-6,TRBJ2-3,NA,CASSLAGGRTDTQYF,TGTGCCAGCAGCCTAGCGGGAGGAAGAACAGATACGCAGTATTTT